This entry lists 28 T cell receptor beta chains sequenced from one sample in a study of blood T cell repertoires in COVID-19. Here immunoSEQ multiplex PCR was the method, and the copy in TCRdb shows in-frame clones only, minus some. In the table there are 300,000 to 500,000 clones, approximately 87% of which are singletons. The sample consisted of PBMCs or T cells enriched from blood (not recorded which). The receptors were sampled from a woman between 25 and 40 years old with acute COVID-19.

The chain couples TRBV7-9 to TRBJ2-7, with D perhaps matching TRBD2 (6 bases). CDR3 length: 16 residues. Trimming took off 3 bases at V and 1 base at J, with 16 bases between the two ends. Germline CDR1 SEHNR, CDR2 FQNEAQ (reference sequence). This chain's CDR3 is CASSFTRGGVSYEQYF. The CDR3, as DNA: TGTGCCAGCAGCTTCACGAGGGGCGGGGTTTCCTACGAGCAGTACTTC.

The chain joins TRBV5-1 to TRBJ2-1, with D tentatively TRBD2 (5 bases). Germline values: CDR1 SGHRS, CDR2 YFSETQ. V was clipped by 0 bases and J by 5 bases, with 9 bases between them. The CDR3 runs 14 residues. CDR3 sequence reads: CASSLVPGNNEQFF. Here the CDR3 DNA reads TGCGCCAGCAGCTTGGTTCCGGGAAACAATGAGCAGTTCTTC.

The chain combines TRBV7-3 with TRBJ2-1; 10 bases are a match to TRBD1. Germline V CDR1 and CDR2: SGHTA, FQGTGA. The CDR3 extends over 16 amino acids. The J segment lost 6 bases and the V segment lost 5 bases, leaving 10 bases of the junction unmatched. The CDR3: CASSLAGTGEVNEQFF. The CDR3 DNA sequence: TGTGCCAGCAGCCTAGCCGGGACAGGGGAGGTCAATGAGCAGTTCTTC. Complete variable domain (other parts from reference TRBV7-3 and TRBJ2-1): GAGVSQTPSNKVTEKGKYVELRCDPISGHTALYWYRQSLGQGPEFLIYFQGTGAADDSGLPNDRFFAVRPEGSVSTLKIQRTERGDSAVYLCASSLAGTGEVNEQFFGPGTRLTVL.

The chain combines TRBV3-1 (or the pseudogene TRBV3-2) with TRBJ2-7; 10 nucleotides match TRBD2. There are 15 residues in the CDR3. Germline CDR1 LGHDT, CDR2 YNNKEL (reference sequence). Trimming cost V 1 base and J 3 bases; bases outside gene matches: 3. In DNA form, the CDR3 reads TGTGCCAGCAGCCAAGGGACTAGCGGAAGCTACGAGCAGTACTTC. This encodes CASSQGTSGSYEQYF.

The CDR3 bases are TGCGCCAGCACTGAGGGGGGGGATTCACCCCTCCACTTT. Amino acid sequence: CASTEGGDSPLHF. This sequence joins TRBV4-1 and TRBJ1-6; maybe TRBD1 (6 bases). The CDR3 totals 13 residues. Germline loops: CDR1 MGHRA, CDR2 YSYEKL. V lost 7 bases and J lost 8, with 12 bases in between.

CDR3 in DNA: TGCGCCAGCAGTACTATAACAGGGGGCGGTGGCTACACCTTC. Its protein is CASSTITGGGGYTF. The rearrangement links TRBV10-2 to TRBJ1-2, with 9 bases aligning to TRBD1. The CDR3 runs to 14 residues. CDR1 and CDR2 (germline): WSHSY, SAAADI. The V and J ends lost 5 bases and 7 bases, in that order; junction bases with no gene match: 8.

The chain has TRBV5-6 and TRBJ2-7, with 8 positions matching TRBD1. Per germline, CDR1 SGHDT and CDR2 YYEEEE. V shed 4 bases and J 5 bases; nucleotides not matched to a gene: 2. This CDR3 is built from 12 residues. DNA of the CDR3: TGTGCCAGCAGCCTGACAGGGGACGAGCAGTACTTC. This sequence encodes CASSLTGDEQYF.

The chain combines TRBV11-2 with TRBJ2-7; D remains unclear. The germline gives CDR1 SGHAT, CDR2 FQNNGV. The CDR3 extends over 14 amino acids. V dropped 1 base and J dropped 1 base, with 8 bases sitting between them. CDR3 sequence (DNA): TGTGCCAGCAGCTTAGGTTGGCAGTCCTACGAGCAGTACTTC. Its translation: CASSLGWQSYEQYF.

This sequence joins TRBV3-1 (or the pseudogene TRBV3-2) and TRBJ2-7; D possibly corresponds to TRBD2 (5 bases). V was clipped by 4 bases and J by 10 bases, with 17 bases between them. This CDR3 is 13 amino acids long. Germline assignment: CDR1 LGHDT and CDR2 YNNKEL (reference sequence). The CDR3 nucleotides are TGTGCCAGCAGCCCCGCACTGGGCGGAGGACAGTACTTC. Its protein product is CASSPALGGGQYF.

The V gene is TRBV11-2, the J gene TRBJ2-1, with a possible D match to TRBD1 (6 bases). CDR3 length: 13 residues. Looked up from germline, CDR1 is SGHAT and CDR2 is FQNNGV. Trimming took 9 bases from V and 4 from J, leaving 13 bases between them. The CDR3 here is CASGWQGYNEQFF. In DNA form, the CDR3 reads TGTGCCAGTGGTTGGCAGGGGTACAATGAGCAGTTCTTC.

This chain's CDR3 is CASSPAQVSHEQYF. In nucleotides, the CDR3 is TGTGCCAGCAGCCCCGCACAGGTGAGCCACGAGCAGTACTTC. The chain recombines TRBV7-8 with TRBJ2-7; D might be TRBD1 (5 bases). The germline CDR1 and CDR2 sequences are SGHVS and FQNEAQ. The V end lost 5 bases, the J end lost 5 bases, and 16 bases lay between the germline ends. CDR3 length equals 14 residues.

The chain couples TRBV6-5 to TRBJ1-5, with D unclear. CDR1 is MNHEY, CDR2 SVGAGI, per germline. CDR3 size: 15 residues. The V end was cut by 6 bases, the J end by 7 bases, with 19 bases between. The CDR3 sequence is CASRAGRTAGQPQHF. For the CDR3, the DNA is TGTGCCAGCAGGGCTGGGAGGACTGCGGGGCAGCCCCAGCATTTT.

DNA of the CDR3: TGTGCCAGCAGCTTGGGACTAGCGGGGGGCAATGAGCAGTTCTTC. This gives the protein CASSLGLAGGNEQFF. V gene TRBV7-9 combines with J gene TRBJ2-1; TRBD2 matches 15 bases. J gave up 6 bases and V 3 bases, and 0 bases lay outside the gene matches. Germline loops: CDR1 SEHNR, CDR2 FQNEAQ (reference sequence). The CDR3 has 15 residues.

The V gene is TRBV5-1, the J gene TRBJ1-1; 9 bases map to TRBD1. With 2 bases clipped from V and 7 bases from J, the junction kept 6 bases outside the gene matches. CDR3 length: 14 residues. Germline values: CDR1 SGHRS, CDR2 YFSETQ. DNA of the CDR3: TGCGCCAGCAGCTTTACAGGGGGCCGAGGTGAAGCTTTCTTT. Its protein is CASSFTGGRGEAFF.

The chain joins TRBV10-3 to TRBJ1-1; 8 bases are a match to TRBD1. V gave up 4 bases and J gave up 1 base; unmatched junction bases: 2. This CDR3 region has 14 residues. Looked up from germline, CDR1 is ENHRY and CDR2 is SYGVKD. The chain's CDR3 is CAISGQGTNTEAFF. The CDR3 DNA sequence: TGTGCCATCAGTGGACAGGGGACGAACACTGAAGCTTTCTTT.

The chain employs TRBV30 and TRBJ1-2; D unresolved. The germline CDR1 and CDR2 sequences are GTSNPN and SVGIG (reference sequence). The CDR3 runs to 14 residues. V lost 0 bases to trimming and J lost 4 bases, with 12 bases between them. CDR3 bases: TGTGCCTGGAGTGTACCGTACAGTAGCTATGGCTACACCTTC. Its protein product is CAWSVPYSSYGYTF.

The genes are TRBV7-3 and TRBJ1-6; 7 bases align to TRBD1. From germline, CDR1 is SGHTA and CDR2 FQGTGA. The CDR3 runs 14 residues. The J segment lost 7 bases and the V segment lost 4 bases, leaving 4 bases of the junction unmatched. The chain's CDR3 is CASSSQGGNSPLHF. The DNA for the CDR3 is TGTGCCAGCAGCTCTCAGGGGGGCAATTCACCCCTCCACTTT.

The genes are TRBV20-1 and TRBJ2-3; tentatively, D is TRBD1 (6 bases). This CDR3 region has 15 residues. Germline lookup yields CDR1 DFQATT and CDR2 SNEGSKA (reference sequence). Trimming cost V 3 bases and J 3 bases, with 16 bases left between them. Written as DNA, the CDR3 is TGCAGTGCTAGTACCCGGGAAGGGGGAACAGATACGCAGTATTTT. Translating it yields CSASTREGGTDTQYF.

The chain uses TRBV20-1 and TRBJ1-5, with 7 bases matching TRBD1. Trimming cost V 3 bases and J 3 bases; bases outside gene matches: 5. The CDR3 length is 14 residues. Germline CDR1 reads DFQATT; CDR2 reads SNEGSKA (reference sequence). The CDR3 region has the DNA TGCAGTGCTAGTGGCGGGACAGACAATCAGCCCCAGCATTTT. It specifies CSASGGTDNQPQHF.

This chain joins TRBV14 and TRBJ1-2; D unclear. Deletions cut 4 bases from V and 1 base from J, with 10 bases between. The CDR3 sequence is 14 residues long. The germline gives CDR1 SGHDN, CDR2 FVKESK. As DNA, the CDR3 is TGTGCCAGCAGCCTCAGACTAAATAACTATGGCTACACCTTC. This encodes CASSLRLNNYGYTF.

The chain employs TRBV11-2 and TRBJ2-7, with 7 bases aligning to TRBD1. Germline V gene sequence: CDR1 SGHAT, CDR2 FQNNGV. CDR3 length equals 17 residues. The junction had 16 bases not matched to a gene; V was cut back by 6 bases and J by 2 bases. CDR3 sequence reads: CASSPGQSFWGTYEQYF. CDR3 nucleotides: TGTGCCAGCAGTCCGGGACAGAGCTTTTGGGGGACCTACGAGCAGTACTTC.

The CDR3 DNA is TGTGCCAGTCGACAGGGGGATCTCGTAACCGGGGAGCTGTTTTTT. It codes for CASRQGDLVTGELFF. The V call is TRBV2, the J call TRBJ2-2, with 9 positions matching TRBD1. This CDR3 is built from 15 residues. V shed 9 bases, J shed 5 bases, and the junction held 10 bases outside the gene matches. The V gene's germline CDR1 is SNHLY and CDR2 FYNNEI.

CDR3 loop: CASSTLPGTGVSWEQYF. In DNA, the CDR3 is TGTGCCAGCAGCACCCTTCCCGGGACAGGGGTTTCGTGGGAGCAGTACTTC. V usage is TRBV5-6 and J usage is TRBJ2-7; 10 positions agree with TRBD1. This CDR3 is built from 17 residues. Germline lookup yields CDR1 SGHDT and CDR2 YYEEEE. V gave up 4 bases and J gave up 7 bases; unmatched junction bases: 17. The full variable domain, rest sourced from reference TRBV5-6 and TRBJ2-7, is DAGVTQSPTHLIKTRGQQVTLRCSPKSGHDTVSWYQQALGQGPQFIFQYYEEEERQRGNFPDRFSGHQFPNYSSELNVNALLLGDSALYLCASSTLPGTGVSWEQYFGPGTRLTVT.

The rearrangement joins TRBV7-9 to TRBJ1-2; D gene uncertain. V lost 5 bases and J lost 0, with 7 bases in between. In germline, CDR1 is SEHNR, CDR2 FQNEAQ (reference sequence). The CDR3 spans 13 residues. The CDR3 loop reads CASSATANYGYTF. In DNA form, the CDR3 reads TGTGCCAGCAGCGCGACTGCTAACTATGGCTACACCTTC.

V gene TRBV6-5 combines with J gene TRBJ1-1; the D is unclear. Germline V CDR1 and CDR2: MNHEY, SVGAGI. Trimming took 2 bases from V and 6 from J, leaving 13 bases between them. The CDR3 runs to 14 residues. The CDR3 loop reads CASSYGFAGPEAFF. CDR3 DNA sequence: TGTGCCAGCAGTTACGGGTTCGCGGGCCCTGAAGCTTTCTTT.

The chain combines TRBV5-4 with TRBJ2-1; 7 bases are a match to TRBD1. The germline V gene encodes CDR1 SGHNT and CDR2 YYREEE (reference sequence). The CDR3 has 13 amino acids. V lost 2 bases and J lost 7; bases outside the gene matches: 3. The CDR3 nucleotides read TGTGCCAGCAGCTTAACAGGGGTGAATGAGCAGTTCTTC. It translates to CASSLTGVNEQFF.

The chain carries TRBV30 and TRBJ2-1, with a weak D call TRBD2 (6 bases). The V end lost 4 bases, the J end lost 5 bases, and 12 bases lay between the germline ends. This CDR3 has 13 amino acids. Germline CDR1 and CDR2: GTSNPN and SVGIG (reference sequence). CDR3 nucleotide sequence: TGTGCCTGGAATGGGGGGAGGCACAATGAGCAGTTCTTC. This sequence encodes CAWNGGRHNEQFF. Full variable domain (remainder filled in from reference TRBV30 and TRBJ2-1): SQTIHQWPATLVQPVGSPLSLECTVEGTSNPNLYWYRQAAGRGLQLLFYSVGIGQISSEVPQNLSASRPQDRQFILSSKKLLLSDSGFYLCAWNGGRHNEQFFGPGTRLTVL.

The chain combines TRBV12-3 or TRBV12-4 with TRBJ2-1; 7 nucleotides agree with TRBD1. V lost 10 bases to trimming and J lost 4 bases; unmatched junction nucleotides: 4. The CDR3 runs 12 residues. CDR3 protein: CAIKTGYNEQFF. Written as DNA, the CDR3 is TGTGCCATCAAGACAGGGTACAATGAGCAGTTCTTC.